These T cell receptor beta chains were read from a single sample in a study of T cell repertoires in cytomegalovirus infection. A single record per CDR3 protein comes from TCRdb applying MiXCR to the reads. The sample has 310,000 or so distinct CDR3 sequences; about 26% are singletons. Sequenced material: PBMCs. Receptors originate from a human donor in good health (CMV status not recorded). Some clones in this sample may be carry-over from other donors' samples. Each CDR3 is given with its conserved first and last residue. The D gene is left open where the match is weak. Not every row has a clone size; where given, it reads once, few, many or a size class.

V	J	size	D	CDR3	DNA
TRBV20-1	TRBJ2-7	NA	TRBD1	CSARDGQGYSYEQYF	TGCAGTGCTAGAGATGGACAGGGCTACTCCTACGAGCAGTACTTC
TRBV20-1	TRBJ2-5	NA	TRBD2	CSASVAGVETQYF	TGCAGTGCTAGTGTGGCGGGAGTGGAGACCCAGTACTTC
TRBV7-9	TRBJ2-3	NA	NA	CASSLLRGADTQYF	TGTGCCAGCAGCTTATTACGGGGGGCGGATACGCAGTATTTT
TRBV7-9	TRBJ2-3	NA	NA	CASSKATGRSDTQYF	TGTGCCAGCAGCAAGGCGACAGGGAGGTCAGATACGCAGTATTTT
TRBV11-2	TRBJ2-1	few	NA	CASSRTSGRNFRYNEQFF	TGTGCCAGCAGTCGAACCTCGGGACGGAATTTTCGGTACAATGAGCAGTTCTTC
TRBV11-2	TRBJ2-3	few	NA	CASSLGSFSTTDTQYF	TGTGCCAGCAGCTTAGGTAGCTTTTCTACCACAGATACGCAGTATTTT
TRBV7-2	TRBJ2-7	many	NA	CASSQEQWSYEQYF	TGTGCCAGCAGCCAAGAACAGTGGTCCTACGAGCAGTACTTC
TRBV7-4	TRBJ2-7	few	TRBD1	CASSLDGTGTDEQYF	TGTGCCAGCAGCTTAGATGGGACAGGTACCGACGAGCAGTACTTC
TRBV7-2	TRBJ2-2	NA	TRBD2	CASSQPSGYTGELFF	TGTGCCAGCAGCCAGCCTAGCGGGTACACCGGGGAGCTGTTTTTT
TRBV28	TRBJ2-1	NA	TRBD2	CASRQPGLAGLFF	TGTGCCAGCAGGCAACCGGGACTAGCGGGGCTGTTCTTC
TRBV7-9	TRBJ1-2	NA	NA	CASSFQDSLYGYTF	TGTGCCAGCAGCTTTCAGGACAGTCTCTATGGCTACACCTTC
TRBV28	TRBJ2-1	NA	NA	CASSSSGSPNYNEQFF	TGTGCCAGCAGTTCTTCAGGGTCCCCTAACTACAATGAGCAGTTCTTC
TRBV2	TRBJ1-1	few	NA	CASSEFTEAFF	TGTGCCAGCAGTGAATTCACTGAAGCTTTCTTT
TRBV5-1	TRBJ1-6	NA	TRBD1	CASSFLQQGASGSPLHF	TGCGCCAGCAGCTTTCTTCAACAGGGGGCTTCGGGATCTCCCCTCCACTTT
TRBV6-2/TRBV6-3	TRBJ2-7	few	NA	CASSYSELNYEQYF	TGTGCCAGCAGTTACTCGGAGCTGAACTACGAGCAGTACTTC
TRBV6-2/TRBV6-3	TRBJ1-6	many	NA	CASSYLRSPLHF	TGTGCCAGCAGTTATTTGAGATCACCCCTCCACTTT
TRBV6-2/TRBV6-3	TRBJ2-7	few	NA	CASSYVLPGSYEQYF	TGTGCCAGCAGTTACGTCCTCCCGGGCTCCTACGAGCAGTACTTC
TRBV7-9	TRBJ1-4	NA	NA	CASSLAANNEKLFF	TGTGCCAGCAGCTTAGCCGCGAATAATGAAAAACTGTTTTTT
TRBV11-2	TRBJ2-7	many	NA	CASSLIAYEQYF	TGTGCCAGCAGCTTAATCGCCTACGAGCAGTACTTC
TRBV7-3	TRBJ2-7	once	NA	CASSLTDGPPGEQYF	TGTGCCAGCAGCTTAACTGACGGACCGCCTGGCGAGCAGTACTTC
TRBV28	TRBJ2-5	NA	NA	CASSLLVRGAGETQYF	TGTGCCAGCAGTTTATTGGTCCGAGGGGCTGGAGAGACCCAGTACTTC
TRBV19	TRBJ2-1	once	TRBD2	CASSLIAGSNEQFF	TGTGCCAGTAGTTTAATAGCGGGATCCAATGAGCAGTTCTTC
TRBV30	TRBJ1-1	NA	NA	CAWIYPLVNTEAFF	TGTGCCTGGATCTACCCCCTGGTAAACACTGAAGCTTTCTTT
TRBV11-3	TRBJ2-1	few	NA	CASSFWGGASGTSLSYNEQFF	TGTGCCAGCAGCTTCTGGGGGGGGGCTAGCGGAACTTCCCTCTCCTACAATGAGCAGTTCTTC
TRBV12-3/TRBV12-4	TRBJ1-2	NA	TRBD1	CASTGRTGGMDGYTF	TGTGCCAGCACCGGACGGACAGGGGGCATGGATGGCTACACCTTC
TRBV7-8	TRBJ2-1	many	TRBD2	CASSPLAGGYNEQFF	TGTGCCAGCAGCCCGTTGGCGGGAGGGTACAATGAGCAGTTCTTC
TRBV11-2	TRBJ1-6	few	NA	CASSLKTGGESPLHF	TGTGCCAGCAGCTTGAAGACAGGAGGGGAATCACCCCTCCACTTT
TRBV7-9	TRBJ2-1	many	NA	CASRPKLAGNEQFF	TGTGCCAGCAGACCGAAGCTTGCGGGCAATGAGCAGTTCTTC
TRBV7-2	TRBJ1-1	NA	NA	CASSHAWEGTEAFF	TGTGCCAGCAGCCACGCCTGGGAGGGAACTGAAGCTTTCTTT
TRBV3-1	TRBJ2-2	once	NA	CASSQDPGVGGELFF	TGTGCCAGCAGCCAAGATCCAGGGGTTGGCGGGGAGCTGTTTTTT
TRBV5-1	TRBJ2-1	NA	TRBD2	CASSLRLAGKNEQFF	TGCGCCAGCAGCTTGCGTCTAGCGGGAAAGAATGAGCAGTTCTTC
TRBV2	TRBJ2-1	once	NA	CASSEQGSSYNEQFF	TGTGCCAGCAGTGAACAGGGAAGCTCCTACAATGAGCAGTTCTTC
TRBV6-5	TRBJ2-1	NA	NA	CASSRQAEGLYNEQFF	TGTGCCAGCAGCCGTCAGGCCGAGGGATTATACAATGAGCAGTTCTTC
TRBV28	TRBJ2-7	NA	NA	CASTGGPYEQYF	TGTGCCAGCACCGGGGGGCCCTACGAGCAGTACTTC
TRBV2	TRBJ2-1	NA	TRBD2	CASSELSGISSYNEQFF	TGTGCCAGCAGTGAATTAAGCGGGATCAGCTCCTACAATGAGCAGTTCTTC
TRBV6-2/TRBV6-3	TRBJ2-5	many	TRBD1	CASSPLSPGQGMKTQYF	TGTGCCAGCAGTCCATTATCCCCGGGACAGGGGATGAAGACCCAGTACTTC
TRBV28	TRBJ2-7	few	NA	CASSLGGGRDEQYF	TGTGCCAGCAGTCTCGGAGGGGGCAGGGACGAGCAGTACTTC
TRBV4-1	TRBJ1-1	NA	NA	CASSQDGWGTDNTEAFF	TGCGCCAGCAGCCAAGACGGTTGGGGGACGGATAACACTGAAGCTTTCTTT
TRBV28	TRBJ1-4	few	NA	CASSLAGKLFF	TGTGCCAGCAGTTTAGCTGGAAAACTGTTTTTT
TRBV7-2	TRBJ2-1	few	TRBD1	CASSLAMGGTGDNEQFF	TGTGCCAGCAGCTTAGCGATGGGGGGGACAGGGGACAATGAGCAGTTCTTC
TRBV11-2	TRBJ1-1	few	NA	CASRFPGKRGTEAFF	TGTGCCAGCAGATTTCCAGGGAAAAGGGGCACTGAAGCTTTCTTT
TRBV29-1	TRBJ2-1	few	TRBD1	CSLSRTGVNEQFF	TGCAGCCTGAGCCGGACAGGGGTCAATGAGCAGTTCTTC
TRBV7-2	TRBJ2-3	many	NA	CASSLVGQGPDTQYF	TGTGCCAGCAGCTTAGTGGGCCAGGGGCCAGATACGCAGTATTTT
TRBV29-1	TRBJ1-6	few	NA	CSVRDGDYNSPLHF	TGCAGCGTGCGGGACGGGGACTATAATTCACCCCTCCACTTT
TRBV9	TRBJ1-1	few	TRBD1	CASSAPGTGDTEAFF	TGTGCCAGCAGCGCCCCTGGGACAGGAGACACTGAAGCTTTCTTT
TRBV10-3	TRBJ2-7	few	NA	CATGAGDEQYF	TGTGCCACAGGGGCGGGGGACGAGCAGTACTTC
TRBV29-1	TRBJ2-5	NA	NA	CSVDISAETQYF	TGCAGCGTAGACATCTCAGCAGAGACCCAGTACTTC
TRBV7-2	TRBJ2-7	many	TRBD1	CASSASVGQPYEQYF	TGTGCCAGCAGCGCCTCGGTGGGACAGCCCTACGAGCAGTACTTC
TRBV11-2	TRBJ2-2	NA	NA	CASSHGQFANTGELFF	TGTGCCAGCAGCCATGGACAGTTCGCGAACACCGGGGAGCTGTTTTTT
TRBV28	TRBJ1-1	few	NA	CASSQTPNTEAFF	TGTGCCAGCAGCCAGACTCCTAACACTGAAGCTTTCTTT
TRBV7-3	TRBJ2-3	NA	TRBD2	CASSFAGGGSTDTQYF	TGTGCCAGCAGCTTTGCCGGGGGGGGGAGCACAGATACGCAGTATTTT
TRBV6-5	TRBJ2-7	few	TRBD1	CASSYGGTGDSEQYF	TGTGCCAGCAGTTACGGCGGGACAGGGGATAGCGAGCAGTACTTC